Listed here are 20 T cell receptor beta chains from one sample, sequenced in a study of CD8 T cells in Susac syndrome (dated by TCRdb to about 2019). Library preparation used the immunoSEQ multiplex PCR assay. RNA was extracted using the RNeasy kit, and roughly 0.5 to 1 ug of the RNA was reverse transcribed with random hexamers. TCRdb reran the public reads through fastp at Q25 and MiXCR, keeping productive beta chains. CDR3 protein sequences are deduplicated, and each keeps its most common genes and DNA. This sample comprises 77,000 or so distinct CDR3 sequences, 90% to 95% of them detected only once. About 0.53% of the sample belongs to the ten largest clones. The sequenced sample was CD4+ T cells from PBMCs. The origin of the receptors is a human donor with Susac syndrome.

The chain couples TRBV7-9 to TRBJ2-1; possible D gene TRBD2, 5 bases. Germline CDR1 SEHNR, CDR2 FQNEAQ (reference sequence). V was cut by 1 base and J by 3 bases, with 10 bases left in between. There are 15 residues in the CDR3. The CDR3 here is CASSLGRALYNEQFF. The CDR3 nucleotides are TGTGCCAGCAGCTTAGGGCGGGCTCTCTACAATGAGCAGTTCTTC.

V and J are TRBV29-1 and TRBJ1-1; D gene uncertain. The CDR3 spans 13 residues. Germline V gene lookup returns CDR1 SQVTM and CDR2 ANQGSEA. Trimming removed 8 bases from V and 1 base from J, with 14 bases in between. CDR3 sequence: CSTRRTGNTEAFF. In DNA form, the CDR3 reads TGCAGCACCCGACGGACGGGGAACACTGAAGCTTTCTTT.

This chain links TRBV9 with TRBJ2-1; 7 bases are shared with TRBD2. Germline V gene lookup returns CDR1 SGDLS and CDR2 YYNGEE. This CDR3 contains 14 residues. With V trimmed by 2 bases and J by 7 bases, 6 bases remained unmatched. This CDR3 reads CASSVREGLNEQFF. The CDR3 bases are TGTGCCAGCAGCGTCAGGGAGGGTCTTAATGAGCAGTTCTTC.

The J gene is TRBJ2-7, the V gene TRBV24-1; 7 nucleotides match TRBD1. CDR1 is KGHDR and CDR2 is SFDVKD in the germline V gene. This CDR3 is built from 15 residues. Germline trimming cut 0 bases from V and 2 bases from J; bases unmatched to any gene: 3. CDR3 loop: CATSDLWDSTYEQYF. CDR3 nucleotides: TGTGCCACCAGTGATTTGTGGGACAGCACCTACGAGCAGTACTTC.

V gene TRBV27 combines with J gene TRBJ2-2; the match to TRBD1 covers 7 bases. V shed 5 bases and J 5 bases; nucleotides not matched to a gene: 2. The CDR3 runs to 13 residues. Germline V gene data show CDR1 as MNHEY and CDR2 as SMNVEV (reference sequence). In DNA, the CDR3 is TGTGCCAGCAGTAGACAGGGTACCGGGGAGCTGTTTTTT. It is translated as CASSRQGTGELFF.

This rearrangement joins TRBV30 to TRBJ1-2; TRBD1 might be the D (6 bases). The germline V and J ends were trimmed by 4 bases and 4 bases, with 16 bases remaining between them. The CDR3 length is 14 residues. Per germline, CDR1 GTSNPN and CDR2 SVGIG (reference sequence). The CDR3, as DNA: TGTGCCTGGATGGGGGAGGGGGTTACCTATGGCTACACCTTC. As protein: CAWMGEGVTYGYTF.

The V call is TRBV20-1, the J call TRBJ2-3; 7 bases line up with TRBD2. Trimming removed 6 bases from V and 1 base from J; junction bases left unmatched: 4. Per the germline V gene, CDR1 is DFQATT and CDR2 is SNEGSKA (reference sequence). There are 13 residues in the CDR3. The CDR3 protein is CSAGDYRTDTQYF. The CDR3 DNA sequence: TGCAGTGCGGGGGACTACCGCACAGATACGCAGTATTTT.

This clonotype showed up just once. The J gene is TRBJ2-5, the V gene TRBV14, with TRBD2 matching over 11 bases. Germline V gives CDR1 SGHDN, CDR2 FVKESK. Losses at the gene ends were 3 bases for V and 1 base for J; bases not matched to a gene: 10. CDR3 length: 18 amino acids. CDR3 coding DNA: TGTGCCAGCAGCCACCCCGAGAGACTAGCGGGATTCCAAGAGACCCAGTACTTC. It specifies CASSHPERLAGFQETQYF. Looking up the rest from reference TRBV14 and TRBJ2-5 gives the full variable domain: EAGVTQFPSHSVIEKGQTVTLRCDPISGHDNLYWYRRVMGKEIKFLLHFVKESKQDESGMPNNRFLAERTGGTYSTLKVQPAELEDSGVYFCASSHPERLAGFQETQYFGPGTRLLVL.

This chain joins TRBV27 and TRBJ1-4; the match to TRBD1 covers 9 bases. Germline loops: CDR1 MNHEY, CDR2 SMNVEV (reference sequence). Trimming removed 6 bases from V and 7 bases from J; junction bases left unmatched: 12. The CDR3 consists of 16 residues. The CDR3 sequence is CASSRDRDRVGEKLFF. The CDR3, as DNA: TGTGCCAGCAGCCGAGACCGGGACAGGGTTGGTGAAAAACTGTTTTTT. The full variable domain, with the rest looked up from reference TRBV27 and TRBJ1-4, is EAQVTQNPRYLITVTGKKLTVTCSQNMNHEYMSWYRQDPGLGLRQIYYSMNVEVTDKGDVPEGYKVSRKEKRNFPLILESPSPNQTSLYFCASSRDRDRVGEKLFFGSGTQLSVL.

The chain is built from TRBV5-6 and TRBJ1-6; 9 bases align to TRBD1. Trimming cost V 5 bases and J 8 bases; bases outside gene matches: 5. The CDR3 contains 14 residues. Germline assignment: CDR1 SGHDT and CDR2 YYEEEE. The CDR3 region is CASSARTGDSPLHF. CDR3 sequence (DNA): TGTGCCAGCAGTGCGAGGACAGGGGATTCACCCCTCCACTTT.

V is TRBV2 and J is TRBJ2-5; no clear D. Trimming cost V 8 bases and J 6 bases, with 7 bases left between them. This CDR3 comprises 10 residues. Germline V gives CDR1 SNHLY, CDR2 FYNNEI. CDR3 in amino acids: CASLKKTQYF. For the CDR3, the DNA is TGTGCCAGCCTTAAGAAGACCCAGTACTTC.

This chain uses TRBV6-5 with TRBJ2-7; perhaps TRBD1 as D (6 bases). Trimming left V 6 bases short and J 2 bases short, with 11 bases between. Germline CDR1 is MNHEY and CDR2 is SVGAGI. The CDR3 is 13 residues long. CDR3 coding DNA: TGTGCCAGCAGGTATCGGACAGCCTACGAGCAGTACTTC. Translated, it gives CASRYRTAYEQYF.

V gene TRBV7-3 combines with J gene TRBJ2-1; 7 positions agree with TRBD2. The length of the CDR3 is 16 residues. Germline values: CDR1 SGHTA, CDR2 FQGTGA. Trimming took 5 bases from V and 2 from J; bases not matched to a gene: 9. The CDR3 region is CASSITSGEPYNEQFF. CDR3 in DNA: TGTGCCAGCAGCATCACCAGCGGGGAACCCTACAATGAGCAGTTCTTC.

This chain joins TRBV28 and TRBJ2-5; 9 nucleotides agree with TRBD2. Looked up from germline, CDR1 is MDHEN and CDR2 is SYDVKM. Unmatched junction bases numbered 12, after V lost 2 bases and J lost 5 bases. The CDR3 contains 17 residues. DNA of the CDR3: TGTGCCAGCAGTTTAGCGGGAGGGCCAAAACGGAAGGAGACCCAGTACTTC. It codes for CASSLAGGPKRKETQYF.

The chain uses TRBV12-3 or TRBV12-4 and TRBJ2-7; 8 bases are shared with TRBD1. CDR3 length: 13 residues. With 5 bases clipped from V and 5 bases from J, the junction kept 5 bases outside the gene matches. The CDR3 reads CASSQQGENEQYF. CDR3 coding DNA: TGTGCCAGCAGTCAACAGGGGGAGAACGAGCAGTACTTC.

The sample holds one count of this clonotype. The rearrangement uses TRBV24-1 and TRBJ1-2; a weak D match, TRBD1 (5 bases). This CDR3 spans 14 amino acids. CDR1 is KGHDR, CDR2 SFDVKD, per germline. Trimming removed 3 bases at V and 8 bases at J, with 15 bases between. CDR3 region: CATSDTRDRGGYTF. The CDR3 coding sequence is TGTGCCACCAGTGATACCCGGGACCGAGGGGGCTACACCTTC.

The rearrangement uses TRBV9 and TRBJ1-2, with 7 positions matching TRBD1. V was pared by 3 bases and J by 7 bases, with 3 bases of the junction left unmatched. Germline V CDR1 and CDR2: SGDLS, YYNGEE. This CDR3 has 12 amino acids. The CDR3 region is CASSARQGGYTF. CDR3 in DNA: TGTGCCAGCAGCGCCAGACAGGGTGGCTACACCTTC.

The genes are TRBV2 and TRBJ1-4, with D possibly being TRBD1 (5 bases). The CDR3 has 18 amino acids. The V gene's germline CDR1 is SNHLY and CDR2 FYNNEI. V was pared by 6 bases and J by 0 bases, with 20 bases between. CDR3 loop: CASRLRHGRGPTNEKLFF. The CDR3 region has the DNA TGTGCCAGCAGACTCCGTCACGGGAGGGGCCCAACTAATGAAAAACTGTTTTTT.

CDR3 protein: CASSQLRDEGKNIQYF. The CDR3 DNA reads TGCGCCAGCAGTCAATTAAGGGATGAGGGCAAAAACATTCAGTACTTC. The V and J genes are TRBV23-1 and TRBJ2-4; D is perhaps TRBD2 (5 bases). TRBV23-1 is flagged as an ORF with uncertain function. This CDR3 has 16 amino acids. V shed 1 base and J shed 3 bases, with 13 bases lying between them.

This rearrangement joins TRBV3-1 to TRBJ2-1, with D tentatively TRBD2 (5 bases). This CDR3 comprises 15 residues. Trimming stripped 4 bases from V and 7 bases from J, with 17 bases between. Germline assignment: CDR1 LGHDT and CDR2 YNNKEL (reference sequence). The DNA for the CDR3 is TGTGCCAGCAGCCCTGGGGTAGCGTCTAGGAATGAGCAGTTCTTC. Its translation is CASSPGVASRNEQFF.